Listed below are T cell receptor beta chains from one sample, sequenced in a study of T cells in Graves' hyperthyroidism and ophthalmopathy. MiXCR, applied by TCRdb to the multiplex PCR reads, yields one record per CDR3 protein. Of under 400,000 distinct CDR3 sequences listed, 20% to 25% are singletons. Material for sequencing was blood. These receptors came from a man in his forties or fifties with Graves' hyperthyroidism. Both conserved end residues are part of each CDR3. Each record gives: V gene, clone size, D gene, J gene, CDR3 length, CDR3 DNA, CDR3 protein. The D gene is left open where the match is weak. Only part of the rows carry a size: once, few, many, or a class if the clone is expanded.

V gene: TRBV12-3/TRBV12-4
clone size: .
D gene: .
J gene: TRBJ2-3
CDR3 length: 14
CDR3 DNA: TGTGCCAGCAGTTTATTGGCGGGACCTGATACGCAGTATTTT
CDR3 protein: CASSLLAGPDTQYF

V gene: TRBV6-1
clone size: .
D gene: .
J gene: TRBJ2-1
CDR3 length: 13
CDR3 DNA: TGTGCCAGCAGGAACACAGGGAATAATGAGCAGTTCTTC
CDR3 protein: CASRNTGNNEQFF

V gene: TRBV20-1
clone size: many
D gene: TRBD2
J gene: TRBJ2-5
CDR3 length: 14
CDR3 DNA: TGCAGTGCTATAGCTAGCGGGAGGGGGGAGACCCAGTACTTC
CDR3 protein: CSAIASGRGETQYF

V gene: TRBV6-1
clone size: .
D gene: TRBD1
J gene: TRBJ2-5
CDR3 length: 17
CDR3 DNA: TGTGCCAGCTTCAATTCGGGGCCGGGACAGGGTTGGGAGACCCAGTACTTC
CDR3 protein: CASFNSGPGQGWETQYF

V gene: TRBV10-1
clone size: .
D gene: TRBD2
J gene: TRBJ2-1
CDR3 length: 14
CDR3 DNA: TGCGCCAGCAGTCGAGCGGGAGTTAGGGATGAGCAGTTCTTC
CDR3 protein: CASSRAGVRDEQFF

V gene: TRBV20-1
clone size: .
D gene: .
J gene: TRBJ1-4
CDR3 length: 13
CDR3 DNA: TGCAGTGCCCCCGTGGGAGCGGGCGAAAAACTGTTTTTT
CDR3 protein: CSAPVGAGEKLFF

V gene: TRBV11-3
clone size: .
D gene: TRBD2
J gene: TRBJ2-5
CDR3 length: 20
CDR3 DNA: TGTGCCAGCAGCTTAGATCCAATGCGAGAGCCTAGCGGGAGGCAAGAGACCCAGTACTTC
CDR3 protein: CASSLDPMREPSGRQETQYF

V gene: TRBV5-1
clone size: .
D gene: .
J gene: TRBJ1-1
CDR3 length: 17
CDR3 DNA: TGCGCCAGCAGCTTGGCCAAGACGGGGGCACCGAACACTGAAGCTTTCTTT
CDR3 protein: CASSLAKTGAPNTEAFF

V gene: TRBV11-2
clone size: .
D gene: TRBD2
J gene: TRBJ2-7
CDR3 length: 15
CDR3 DNA: TGTGCCAGCAGTTATACTAGCGGACTCTCCTACGAGCAGTACTTC
CDR3 protein: CASSYTSGLSYEQYF

V gene: TRBV7-3
clone size: .
D gene: TRBD2
J gene: TRBJ2-1
CDR3 length: 15
CDR3 DNA: TGTGCCAGCAGCCCGGGGGGCGGGGGGGTCCATGAGCAGTTCTTC
CDR3 protein: CASSPGGGGVHEQFF

V gene: TRBV6-1
clone size: many
D gene: TRBD2
J gene: TRBJ2-4
CDR3 length: 14
CDR3 DNA: TGTGCCAGCAGTGGCGGGAGGGGTTTGGACATTCAGTACTTC
CDR3 protein: CASSGGRGLDIQYF

V gene: TRBV3-1
clone size: few
D gene: TRBD1
J gene: TRBJ1-5
CDR3 length: 15
CDR3 DNA: TGTGCCAGCAGACAGACAGGGGGAACCAATCAGCCCCAGCATTTT
CDR3 protein: CASRQTGGTNQPQHF

V gene: TRBV6-1
clone size: .
D gene: .
J gene: TRBJ1-5
CDR3 length: 14
CDR3 DNA: TGTGCCAGCGGTGACAGATATAGCAATCAGCCCCAGCATTTT
CDR3 protein: CASGDRYSNQPQHF

V gene: TRBV12-3/TRBV12-4
clone size: .
D gene: TRBD2
J gene: TRBJ2-7
CDR3 length: 14
CDR3 DNA: TGTGCCAGCAGCATTAGCGGGCGGGCGCCCGAGCAGTACTTC
CDR3 protein: CASSISGRAPEQYF

V gene: TRBV11-3
clone size: many
D gene: TRBD1
J gene: TRBJ1-2
CDR3 length: 14
CDR3 DNA: TGTGCCAGCAGCTTAGCCGGGACAGGGGATGGCTACACCTTC
CDR3 protein: CASSLAGTGDGYTF

V gene: TRBV5-1
clone size: .
D gene: TRBD1
J gene: TRBJ2-1
CDR3 length: 14
CDR3 DNA: TGCGCCAGCAGCCCCGGGACAGGGGTCAATGAGCAGTTCTTC
CDR3 protein: CASSPGTGVNEQFF

V gene: TRBV28
clone size: many
D gene: .
J gene: TRBJ2-1
CDR3 length: 13
CDR3 DNA: TGTGCCAGCAGCCTCAGGGAAAACGATGAGCAGTTCTTC
CDR3 protein: CASSLRENDEQFF

V gene: TRBV20-1
clone size: .
D gene: TRBD2
J gene: TRBJ2-1
CDR3 length: 13
CDR3 DNA: TGCAGTGCAAGAACTAGCGGGAGTCATGAGCAGTTCTTC
CDR3 protein: CSARTSGSHEQFF

V gene: TRBV30
clone size: few
D gene: .
J gene: TRBJ1-5
CDR3 length: 14
CDR3 DNA: TGTGCCTGGAGCGACAGCTATAGCAATCAGCCCCAGCATTTT
CDR3 protein: CAWSDSYSNQPQHF

V gene: TRBV2
clone size: .
D gene: .
J gene: TRBJ2-1
CDR3 length: 15
CDR3 DNA: TGTGCCAGCAGACCCCTAGGGGGGATCGACAATGAGCAGTTCTTC
CDR3 protein: CASRPLGGIDNEQFF

V gene: TRBV6-1
clone size: .
D gene: .
J gene: TRBJ1-1
CDR3 length: 16
CDR3 DNA: TGTGCCAGCAGTGAACCTCGACAGGTAATGGATACTGAAGCTTTCTTT
CDR3 protein: CASSEPRQVMDTEAFF

V gene: TRBV20-1
clone size: .
D gene: .
J gene: TRBJ1-4
CDR3 length: 11
CDR3 DNA: TGCAGTGCCCTCGAGGGTGAAAAACTGTTTTTT
CDR3 protein: CSALEGEKLFF

V gene: TRBV7-3
clone size: .
D gene: .
J gene: TRBJ2-5
CDR3 length: 15
CDR3 DNA: TGTGCCAGCAGCTTAACCGGTAGCGGAGCCGGGACCCAGTACTTC
CDR3 protein: CASSLTGSGAGTQYF

V gene: TRBV3-1
clone size: many
D gene: .
J gene: TRBJ2-1
CDR3 length: 12
CDR3 DNA: TGTGCCAGCAGCCCCCTCGGAGATGAGCAGTTCTTC
CDR3 protein: CASSPLGDEQFF

V gene: TRBV2
clone size: .
D gene: .
J gene: TRBJ2-2
CDR3 length: 13
CDR3 DNA: TGTGCCAGCAGTGAATTGGTGAACGGGGAGCTGTTTTTT
CDR3 protein: CASSELVNGELFF

V gene: TRBV20-1
clone size: many
D gene: TRBD1
J gene: TRBJ2-7
CDR3 length: 14
CDR3 DNA: TGCAGTGCTAGAGAATACAGGGGGCAAAACGAGCAGTACTTC
CDR3 protein: CSAREYRGQNEQYF

V gene: TRBV19
clone size: .
D gene: .
J gene: TRBJ2-1
CDR3 length: 14
CDR3 DNA: TGTGCCAGTAGTATCGGACAAGTAGGGAATGAGCAGTTCTTC
CDR3 protein: CASSIGQVGNEQFF

V gene: TRBV29-1
clone size: .
D gene: TRBD2
J gene: TRBJ2-3
CDR3 length: 13
CDR3 DNA: TGCAGCGTAGGGACTATATATACAGATACGCAGTATTTT
CDR3 protein: CSVGTIYTDTQYF

V gene: TRBV12-3/TRBV12-4
clone size: many
D gene: .
J gene: TRBJ2-1
CDR3 length: 12
CDR3 DNA: TGTGCCAGCAGACTGCGGAGTGGTGAGCAGTTCTTC
CDR3 protein: CASRLRSGEQFF

V gene: TRBV18
clone size: few
D gene: .
J gene: TRBJ1-1
CDR3 length: 14
CDR3 DNA: TGTGCCAGCTCAAAAGGAGAAGGGTACACTGAAGCTTTCTTT
CDR3 protein: CASSKGEGYTEAFF

V gene: TRBV12-3/TRBV12-4
clone size: .
D gene: .
J gene: TRBJ2-7
CDR3 length: 12
CDR3 DNA: TGTGCCAGCAGGGGACGAAGGGGCGAGCAGTACTTC
CDR3 protein: CASRGRRGEQYF

V gene: TRBV28
clone size: few
D gene: .
J gene: TRBJ2-2
CDR3 length: 14
CDR3 DNA: TGTGCCAGCAGAAACGCGGGCCAGACCGGGGAGCTGTTTTTT
CDR3 protein: CASRNAGQTGELFF

V gene: TRBV12-3/TRBV12-4
clone size: few
D gene: .
J gene: TRBJ2-2
CDR3 length: 14
CDR3 DNA: TGTGCCAGCAGTTTAGTTCGAGGAACCGGGGAGCTGTTTTTT
CDR3 protein: CASSLVRGTGELFF

V gene: TRBV6-1
clone size: many
D gene: .
J gene: TRBJ1-2
CDR3 length: 15
CDR3 DNA: TGTGCCAGCAGGGAGCCCCGGGCCGCCGCGTGGGGCTACACCTTC
CDR3 protein: CASREPRAAAWGYTF

V gene: TRBV20-1
clone size: .
D gene: .
J gene: TRBJ1-4
CDR3 length: 14
CDR3 DNA: TGCAGTGCCTTGGACCTTGCAACTAATGAAAAACTGTTTTTT
CDR3 protein: CSALDLATNEKLFF

V gene: TRBV7-9
clone size: few
D gene: TRBD2
J gene: TRBJ2-1
CDR3 length: 19
CDR3 DNA: TGTGCCAGCAGCTCCCGGGCGCGGATTGGACTAGCGGTTTACAATGAGCAGTTCTTC
CDR3 protein: CASSSRARIGLAVYNEQFF

V gene: TRBV7-2
clone size: .
D gene: TRBD2
J gene: TRBJ2-1
CDR3 length: 15
CDR3 DNA: TGTGCCAGCAGCCCTAGTAGCGGGAGGTACAATGAGCAGTTCTTC
CDR3 protein: CASSPSSGRYNEQFF

V gene: TRBV3-1
clone size: .
D gene: .
J gene: TRBJ1-4
CDR3 length: 14
CDR3 DNA: TGTGCCAGCAGCCAAGTCTCGGGAAAGGTAAAACTGTTTTTT
CDR3 protein: CASSQVSGKVKLFF

V gene: TRBV7-9
clone size: few
D gene: .
J gene: TRBJ2-1
CDR3 length: 16
CDR3 DNA: TGTGCCAGCAGCTCCCTACTTCGGAGCTCCTACAATGAGCAGTTCTTC
CDR3 protein: CASSSLLRSSYNEQFF

V gene: TRBV27
clone size: many
D gene: TRBD2
J gene: TRBJ2-3
CDR3 length: 14
CDR3 DNA: TGTGCCAGCAAACCGGGACTAGCGTCAGATACGCAGTATTTT
CDR3 protein: CASKPGLASDTQYF

V gene: TRBV20-1
clone size: many
D gene: TRBD2
J gene: TRBJ2-1
CDR3 length: 14
CDR3 DNA: TGCAGTGCTAGACCCAGCGGGAGAGGCTATGAGCAGTTCTTC
CDR3 protein: CSARPSGRGYEQFF

V gene: TRBV27
clone size: few
D gene: TRBD2
J gene: TRBJ2-1
CDR3 length: 16
CDR3 DNA: TGTGCCAGCAGACTTACTAGCGGGAGTATCTACAATGAGCAGTTCTTC
CDR3 protein: CASRLTSGSIYNEQFF

V gene: TRBV20-1
clone size: .
D gene: .
J gene: TRBJ2-1
CDR3 length: 16
CDR3 DNA: TGCAGTGCTAGAGCCCAGACAGGGAGGAGCTACAATGAGCAGTTCTTC
CDR3 protein: CSARAQTGRSYNEQFF

V gene: TRBV7-6
clone size: .
D gene: .
J gene: TRBJ2-7
CDR3 length: 13
CDR3 DNA: TGTGCCAGCAGCTTCGGAGAACCCTACGAGCAGTACTTC
CDR3 protein: CASSFGEPYEQYF

V gene: TRBV20-1
clone size: few
D gene: .
J gene: TRBJ1-3
CDR3 length: 14
CDR3 DNA: TGCAGTGCTAGAGATGGGACTCTAGGGGACACCATATATTTT
CDR3 protein: CSARDGTLGDTIYF

V gene: TRBV5-1
clone size: .
D gene: TRBD2
J gene: TRBJ2-1
CDR3 length: 17
CDR3 DNA: TGCGCCAGCAGCATCTCTAGCGGGAGGGTTGGGAACAATGAGCAGTTCTTC
CDR3 protein: CASSISSGRVGNNEQFF

V gene: TRBV19
clone size: .
D gene: TRBD2
J gene: TRBJ2-5
CDR3 length: 14
CDR3 DNA: TGTGCCAGTAGTATGGGGACTAGGGTGGGGACCCAGTACTTC
CDR3 protein: CASSMGTRVGTQYF

V gene: TRBV6-6
clone size: few
D gene: .
J gene: TRBJ1-1
CDR3 length: 13
CDR3 DNA: TGTGCCAGCAGTTACAGAGTGAACACTGGAGCTTTCTTT
CDR3 protein: CASSYRVNTGAFF

V gene: TRBV2
clone size: .
D gene: TRBD1
J gene: TRBJ2-4
CDR3 length: 15
CDR3 DNA: TGTGCCAGCAGTGACCGGGGACAGGGATTGGGCATTCAGTACTTC
CDR3 protein: CASSDRGQGLGIQYF

V gene: TRBV3-1
clone size: few
D gene: .
J gene: TRBJ2-5
CDR3 length: 16
CDR3 DNA: TGTGCCAGCAGCCAAGACGCGGGTGGGTGGTCGGAGACCCAGTACTTC
CDR3 protein: CASSQDAGGWSETQYF